The 25 T cell receptor beta chains in this list originate from one sample, sequenced in a study of cytomegalovirus exposure and HLA in healthy donors. Use of 60 Vbeta and 13 Jbeta primers characterized the PCR. Measured with immunoSEQ multiplex PCR; TCRdb has only the in-frame clones, and not every one. The sample records some 100,000 clones, under 85% being singletons. What was sequenced was PBMCs. The receptors here all came from a woman between 40 and 50 years old in good health and CMV-seronegative.

The V and J genes are TRBV14 and TRBJ2-3, with D perhaps TRBD1 (6 bases). CDR1 is SGHDN and CDR2 is FVKESK in the germline V gene. This CDR3 contains 13 residues. Trimming took 0 bases from V and 10 from J, leaving 11 bases between them. CDR3 DNA sequence: TGTGCCAGCAGCCAAGATACGGCAGGGGCGCAGTATTTT. Its translation: CASSQDTAGAQYF.

Notes on this clone: Its ends do not fully match the called genes, so a read error is possible. The rearrangement links TRBV7-7 to TRBJ2-3; D gene uncertain. The CDR3 length is 14 residues. Looked up from germline, CDR1 is SSHAT and CDR2 is FNYEAQ (reference sequence). The CDR3, as DNA: TGTGCTAGCAGCTTATCCGGTTCGCAAGATACGCAGTATTTT. Translating gives CASSLSGSQDTQYF.

The rearrangement uses TRBV18 and TRBJ1-6; D might be TRBD1 (5 bases). V was cut by 2 bases and J by 7 bases, with 9 bases left in between. CDR3 length equals 14 residues. Germline CDR1 KGHSH, CDR2 LQKENI. The CDR3 spells CASSPTRGNSPLHF. In DNA, the CDR3 is TGTGCCAGCTCACCAACCCGGGGGAATTCACCCCTCCACTTT.

The chain uses TRBV7-8 and TRBJ1-1, with 7 bases identical to TRBD1. The CDR3 covers 17 residues. Germline trimming cut 5 bases from V and 0 bases from J; bases unmatched to any gene: 12. Germline CDR1 is SGHVS and CDR2 is FQNEAQ. The CDR3 bases are TGTGCCAGCAGCCCCGTCCCCGAGGGGGCCATGAACACTGAAGCTTTCTTT. Translating gives CASSPVPEGAMNTEAFF.

The V and J genes are TRBV19 and TRBJ2-5; TRBD1 aligns across 8 bases. The CDR3 has 13 residues. Losses at the gene ends were 3 bases for V and 5 bases for J; bases not matched to a gene: 2. The germline gives CDR1 LNHDA, CDR2 SQIVND (reference sequence). The CDR3 nucleotides read TGTGCCAGTAGTATGAACAGGGGGGAGACCCAGTACTTC. Translation: CASSMNRGETQYF.

This clone was observed a few times. V and J are TRBV7-2 and TRBJ2-3; the match to TRBD2 covers 14 bases. Germline V CDR1 and CDR2: SGHTA, FQGNSA. The CDR3 consists of 18 residues. The ends lost 5 bases at V and 0 bases at J; junction bases unmatched: 7. CDR3: CASSLRTSGGLSTDTQYF. Written as DNA, the CDR3 is TGTGCCAGCAGCCTAAGGACTAGCGGGGGGCTAAGCACAGATACGCAGTATTTT.

The V call is TRBV6-6, the J call TRBJ2-7, with 7 bases fitting TRBD2. CDR3 length equals 16 residues. V lost 2 bases and J lost 3; bases outside the gene matches: 10. The germline gives CDR1 MNHNY, CDR2 SVGAGI (reference sequence). CDR3 protein: CASSYGPPGGGYEQYF. The CDR3 DNA sequence: TGTGCCAGCAGTTACGGGCCGCCGGGGGGAGGCTACGAGCAGTACTTC.

The chain joins TRBV7-2 to TRBJ2-7; D is possibly TRBD2 (6 bases). V was cut by 2 bases and J by 5 bases, with 7 bases left in between. There are 12 residues in the CDR3. CDR1 SGHTA and CDR2 FQGNSA come from the germline V gene. CDR3 sequence: CASSLWGDEQYF. Here the CDR3 DNA reads TGTGCCAGCAGCTTATGGGGGGACGAGCAGTACTTC.

This sequence joins TRBV19 and TRBJ1-4; a possible D gene is TRBD1 (5 bases). With 5 bases removed from V and 5 bases from J, the gap between germline ends came to 12 bases. This CDR3 has 14 residues. Germline CDR1 LNHDA, CDR2 SQIVND (reference sequence). The CDR3 DNA is TGTGCCAGTAGTGTACAGGTACGGAATGAAAAACTGTTTTTT. This translates into CASSVQVRNEKLFF.

This chain connects TRBV28 to TRBJ2-5; D is undetermined. V shed 5 bases and J shed 5 bases, with 21 bases lying between them. Germline-derived CDR1 and CDR2 are MDHEN and SYDVKM. The CDR3 length is 16 residues. CDR3 in DNA: TGTGCCAGCAGTCTTGACGCGGTTGCCTTATACGAGACCCAGTACTTC. It specifies CASSLDAVALYETQYF.

The CDR3: CASSVAGMNTEAFF. The CDR3 DNA sequence: TGTGCCAGCAGCGTAGCGGGGATGAACACTGAAGCTTTCTTT. The chain carries TRBV9 and TRBJ1-1; D is unclear. Germline CDR1 reads SGDLS; CDR2 reads YYNGEE. V was cut by 0 bases and J by 0 bases, with 6 bases left in between. The CDR3 is 14 residues long.

The chain carries TRBV5-1 and TRBJ1-1; D is unresolved. Germline V lookup: CDR1 SGHRS, CDR2 YFSETQ. The CDR3 runs 15 residues. V shed 0 bases and J shed 0 bases, with 9 bases lying between them. CDR3 in DNA: TGCGCCAGCAGCTTGGGCGGGTTAATGAACACTGAAGCTTTCTTT. It yields the protein CASSLGGLMNTEAFF.

The chain is built from TRBV25-1 and TRBJ1-1, with no clear D. Germline V CDR1 and CDR2: MGHDK, SYGVNS. Trimming took 1 base from V and 4 from J, leaving 7 bases between them. The CDR3 has 13 residues. The CDR3 DNA reads TGTGCCAGCAGTGAATCGGGATTCACTGAAGCTTTCTTT. Translating gives CASSESGFTEAFF.

The chain couples TRBV5-1 to TRBJ2-7; 7 positions match TRBD1. The CDR3 extends over 12 amino acids. The junction had 3 bases not matched to a gene; V was cut back by 3 bases and J by 6 bases. Germline V lookup: CDR1 SGHRS, CDR2 YFSETQ. The CDR3, as DNA: TGCGCCAGCAGCTGGACAGGTCCCGAGCAGTACTTC. It codes for CASSWTGPEQYF. The full variable domain, rest sourced from reference TRBV5-1 and TRBJ2-7, is KAGVTQTPRYLIKTRGQQVTLSCSPISGHRSVSWYQQTPGQGLQFLFEYFSETQRNKGNFPGRFSGRQFSNSRSEMNVSTLELGDSALYLCASSWTGPEQYFGPGTRLTVT.

Turning to this clone: Germline and junction disagree at one end, which may indicate a read error. The chain links TRBV13 to TRBJ1-2; 7 bases are shared with TRBD1. The length of the CDR3 is 14 residues. CDR1 and CDR2 from the germline V gene are PRHDT and FYEKMQ (reference sequence). CDR3 amino acids: CASTLEGATHGYTF. The CDR3 region has the DNA TGTGCCAGCACCTTAGAGGGGGCTACCCATGGCTACACCTTC.

The rearrangement uses TRBV5-8 and TRBJ1-2, with D uncertain. In germline, CDR1 is SGHTS, CDR2 YDEGEE. The V and J ends lost 1 base and 3 bases respectively, with 10 bases between them. The CDR3 consists of 14 residues. The CDR3 protein is CASSLHEEYYGYTF. In nucleotides, the CDR3 is TGTGCCAGCAGCTTGCACGAGGAATACTATGGCTACACCTTC.

A word on this clone: A junction boundary mismatches the germline segment, possibly from a read error. V is TRBV6-1 and J is TRBJ2-1; the match to TRBD1 covers 7 bases. Germline CDR1 and CDR2: MNHNS and SASEGT. This CDR3 is built from 11 residues. CDR3 residues: CASGLGGVRVF. For the CDR3, the DNA is TGTGCCAGCGGCCTAGGGGGCGTTAGGGTCTTC.

This sequence joins TRBV28 and TRBJ2-1; 10 nucleotides align to TRBD2. V gave up 8 bases and J gave up 0 bases; unmatched junction bases: 16. Germline assignment: CDR1 MDHEN and CDR2 SYDVKM. The CDR3 consists of 19 residues. The CDR3 DNA sequence: TGTGCCAGCTCCCCACCGGGACTAGCGATCCAAAGCTCCTACAATGAGCAGTTCTTC. It codes for CASSPPGLAIQSSYNEQFF.

V is TRBV11-2 and J is TRBJ2-2, with 7 bases lining up with TRBD2. In germline, CDR1 is SGHAT, CDR2 FQNNGV. Trimming removed 5 bases from V and 8 bases from J; junction bases left unmatched: 14. The CDR3 has 16 residues. The CDR3 sequence is CASSPPGGRMSGELFF. In DNA form, the CDR3 reads TGTGCCAGCAGCCCTCCGGGCGGGAGAATGTCAGGGGAGCTGTTTTTT.

The J gene is TRBJ1-4, the V gene TRBV5-6, with D possibly TRBD1 on 6 matching bases. Trimming left V 4 bases short and J 8 bases short, with 15 bases between. This CDR3 comprises 14 residues. Germline loops: CDR1 SGHDT, CDR2 YYEEEE. CDR3 amino acids: CASSPRSGDEKLFF. The CDR3 nucleotides are TGTGCCAGCAGCCCTCGATCAGGGGACGAAAAACTGTTTTTT.

CDR3 bases: TGTGCCAGTCGATCGCGGGCGGGGGAGTACCAAGAGACCCAGTACTTC. Its protein is CASRSRAGEYQETQYF. This chain uses TRBV2 with TRBJ2-5; the match to TRBD2 covers 7 bases. J was trimmed by 0 bases and V by 9 bases; bases with no gene match: 13. Germline V lookup: CDR1 SNHLY, CDR2 FYNNEI. This CDR3 region has 16 residues.

The DNA for the CDR3 is TGTGCCAGCAGCTTAGCGGGACAGTCCCAAGAGACCCAGTACTTC. Translating it yields CASSLAGQSQETQYF. J is TRBJ2-5 and V is TRBV7-9, with 7 nucleotides matching TRBD1. The V and J ends lost 0 bases and 1 base, in that order; junction bases with no gene match: 2. The CDR3 is 15 amino acids. Germline CDR1 and CDR2: SEHNR and FQNEAQ (reference sequence).

This clone was seen a single time. V gene TRBV4-1 combines with J gene TRBJ2-7; 12 positions match TRBD2. Per germline, CDR1 MGHRA and CDR2 YSYEKL. V trimming: 4 bases; J trimming: 0 bases; junction bases outside the gene matches: 10. The CDR3 runs 18 residues. The CDR3 protein is CASSPKTSGGRSSYEQYF. In DNA form, the CDR3 reads TGCGCCAGCAGCCCTAAGACTAGCGGGGGCCGTAGCTCCTACGAGCAGTACTTC.

This clone was recorded once. The chain recombines TRBV9 with TRBJ2-5, with D uncertain. The J call could be wrong; TRBJ2-7 is a better fit for the DNA end. In germline, CDR1 is SGDLS, CDR2 YYNGEE. This CDR3 contains 16 residues. Here the CDR3 reads CASSVEDLGFPYEQYF. The CDR3 region has the DNA TGTGCCAGCAGCGTAGAGGATCTGGGCTTCCCCTACGAGCAGTACTTC.

The chain employs TRBV28 and TRBJ2-7; tentatively, D is TRBD1 (5 bases). Germline values: CDR1 MDHEN, CDR2 SYDVKM. Trimming removed 10 bases at V and 1 base at J, with 17 bases between. This CDR3 is 14 amino acids long. CDR3 nucleotide sequence: TGTGCCACCACAGGAACAGGAATATCCTACGAGCAGTACTTC. Its protein is CATTGTGISYEQYF. Full variable domain (remainder filled in from reference TRBV28 and TRBJ2-7): DVKVTQSSRYLVKRTGEKVFLECVQDMDHENMFWYRQDPGLGLRLIYFSYDVKMKEKGDIPEGYSVSREKKERFSLILESASTNQTSMYLCATTGTGISYEQYFGPGTRLTVT.